This TCR beta chain was profiled in a study of blood T cell repertoires in COVID-19. At the level of the study: Collection of acute and convalescent COVID-19 samples took place in the United States, Italy and Spain. Nucleic acid was either cDNA or gDNA, and it came from T cells, B-cell-depleted T cells, or PBMCs.

Per the original methods: Reference gene primer amplification in the assay estimated nucleated cell counts. TCRdb keeps only in-frame clones here, not all; method: immunoSEQ multiplex PCR. That table supplies the V and J calls and clone size; D and trimming were determined from the DNA. The data contain some 130,000 clones, 70% to 90% of them seen just once; the ten biggest clones take up around 19%. This clone was observed a few times. This CDR3 is built from 15 residues. Between the trimmed V and J ends, which lost 4 bases and 0 bases, there was a span of 12 bases. Germline V CDR1 and CDR2: SNHLY, FYNNEI.

The specimen sequenced was peripheral blood. The receptor was derived from a woman in her forties or fifties who had recovered from COVID-19. The rearrangement links TRBV2 to TRBJ1-1; TRBD1 might be the D (5 bases). CDR3 sequence reads: CASSGAGVMNTEAFF. The CDR3 DNA sequence: TGTGCCAGCAGTGGGGCGGGGGTCATGAACACTGAAGCTTTCTTT.